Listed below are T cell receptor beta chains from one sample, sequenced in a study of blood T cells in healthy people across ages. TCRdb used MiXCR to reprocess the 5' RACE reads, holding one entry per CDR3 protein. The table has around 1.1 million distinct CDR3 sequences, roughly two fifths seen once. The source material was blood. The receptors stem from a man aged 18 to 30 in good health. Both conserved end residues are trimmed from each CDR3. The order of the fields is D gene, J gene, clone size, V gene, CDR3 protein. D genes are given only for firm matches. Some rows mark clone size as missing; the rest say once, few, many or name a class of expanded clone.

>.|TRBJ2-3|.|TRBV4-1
ATSTSTDTQY
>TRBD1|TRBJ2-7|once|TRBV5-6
ASSPDRGPLLSEQY
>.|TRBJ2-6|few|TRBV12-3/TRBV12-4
ASSSTTVSGANVLT
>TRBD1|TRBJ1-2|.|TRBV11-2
ASSLTTSGGANCGYT
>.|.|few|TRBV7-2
ASSSPSYNEQY
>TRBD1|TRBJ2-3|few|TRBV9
ASSEGQATDTQY
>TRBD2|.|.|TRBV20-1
SARQTSGGYEQY
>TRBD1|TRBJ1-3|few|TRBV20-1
SARDHGPTGGGNTIY
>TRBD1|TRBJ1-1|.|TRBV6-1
ASSDRQGRLNTEAF
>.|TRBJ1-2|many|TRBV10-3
AIKSSTDYGYT
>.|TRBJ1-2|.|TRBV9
ASSYLQGGGYT
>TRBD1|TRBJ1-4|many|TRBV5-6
ASSPGQGEKLF
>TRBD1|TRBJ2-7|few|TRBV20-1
SASLSGQPYEQY
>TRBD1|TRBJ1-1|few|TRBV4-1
ASSQAGQGFGEAF
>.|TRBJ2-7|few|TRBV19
ASSTSASYEQY
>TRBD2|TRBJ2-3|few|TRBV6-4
ASSRSGGTRLVDTQY
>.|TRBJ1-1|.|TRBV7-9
ASSSQDNTEAF
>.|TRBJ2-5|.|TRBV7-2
ASSLKSEQY
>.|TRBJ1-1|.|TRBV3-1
ASSQDPGVGTEAF
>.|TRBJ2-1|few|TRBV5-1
ASSSRVRNNEQF
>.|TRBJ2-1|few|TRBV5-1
ASSLEGVGNNEQF
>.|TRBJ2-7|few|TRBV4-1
ASSQAQRYEQY
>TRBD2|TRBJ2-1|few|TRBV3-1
ASSHLAGGYNEQF
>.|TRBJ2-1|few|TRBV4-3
ASSQQGNSYNEQF
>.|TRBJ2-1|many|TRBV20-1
SARDPKGSAYNEQF
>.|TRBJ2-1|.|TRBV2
ASSVEAAFDNEQF
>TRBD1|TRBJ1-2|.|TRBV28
ASSGGQLNGYT
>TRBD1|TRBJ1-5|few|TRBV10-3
AIRDRINQPQH
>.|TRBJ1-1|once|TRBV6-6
ASSLGDKVSTEAF
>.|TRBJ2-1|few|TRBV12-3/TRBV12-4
ASSRTSIDEQF
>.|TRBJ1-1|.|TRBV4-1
ASSKPGNTEAF
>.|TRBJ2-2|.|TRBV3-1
ASSQDGPGADTGELF
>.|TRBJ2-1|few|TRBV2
ASSRKVYYNEQF
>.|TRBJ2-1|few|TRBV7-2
ASSPHGAGSSYNEQF
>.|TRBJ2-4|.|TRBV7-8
ASSLFGGEAQY
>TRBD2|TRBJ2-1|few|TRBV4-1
ASSQVGTNNEQF
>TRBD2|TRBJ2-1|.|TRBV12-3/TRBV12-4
ASSKGLAGRNEQF
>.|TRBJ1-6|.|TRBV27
ASSKDKSSYNSPLH
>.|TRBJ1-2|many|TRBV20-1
SARRDYGYT
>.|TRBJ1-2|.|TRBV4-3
ASSQDQRSGDYGYT
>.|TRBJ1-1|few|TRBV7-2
ASSLVTGPEAF
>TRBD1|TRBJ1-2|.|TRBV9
ASSDRDSLYSDGYT
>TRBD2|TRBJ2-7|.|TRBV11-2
ASSWGLNYEQY
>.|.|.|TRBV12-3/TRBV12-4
ASSLRAGALETQY